This TCR beta chain originates from a study of cytomegalovirus exposure and HLA in healthy donors. The V and J ends lost 4 bases and 4 bases, in that order; junction bases with no gene match: 9. CDR3 length equals 15 residues. CDR1 and CDR2 from the germline V gene are MDHEN and SYDVKM. The PCR used 60 Vbeta and 13 Jbeta primers. Method: immunoSEQ multiplex PCR; TCRdb's copy keeps in-frame clones and lacks some. The repertoire has about 150,000 clones, roughly 83% of them found once; the top ten carry 1% to 1.5%. What was sequenced was PBMCs. The rearrangement uses TRBV28 and TRBJ2-7, with TRBD1 matching 8 bases. The TCR originated in a boy between 2 and 10 years old in good health and CMV-seronegative. Here the CDR3 DNA reads TGTGCCAGCAGTTCCCAGGGGGCGAAAAAATACGAGCAGTACTTC. Its protein product is CASSSQGAKKYEQYF.